These T cell receptor beta chains were read from a single sample in a study of OX40 agonist ivuxolimab in advanced cancers. Sequencing was performed with immunoSEQ multiplex PCR; in TCRdb, only in-frame clones are kept and a portion is missing. Counted here are about 79,000 clones, approximately 94% occurring once; the ten biggest clones make up 8% to 10%. Material: CD4+ or CD8+ T cells sorted from blood, obtained in a trial of the OX40 agonist ivuxolimab. These receptors were collected from an adult with an advanced solid tumor such as melanoma, head and neck, liver or kidney cancer. Both conserved end residues are part of each CDR3. The D gene is left open where the match is weak. For some rows the clone size is stated as once, few or many, or as a class when expanded; others skip it.

V,length,size,D,J,CDR3,DNA
TRBV7-9,15,.,.,TRBJ2-1,CASSLGPSSYNEQFF,TGTGCCAGCAGCTTAGGGCCCTCTTCCTACAATGAGCAGTTCTTC
TRBV28,12,.,.,TRBJ2-7,CASSLGSREQYF,TGTGCCAGCAGTTTAGGTAGCCGGGAGCAGTACTTC
TRBV27,14,.,.,TRBJ1-1,CASSLLREDTEAFF,TGTGCCAGCAGTTTATTGCGTGAAGACACTGAAGCTTTCTTT
TRBV5-1,14,.,TRBD1,TRBJ2-7,CASSWDRGSYEQYF,TGCGCCAGCAGCTGGGACAGAGGATCCTACGAGCAGTACTTC
TRBV12-5,14,.,.,TRBJ2-7,CASGLALNPYEQYF,TGTGCTAGTGGTTTGGCCCTCAACCCCTACGAGCAGTACTTC
TRBV9,18,.,.,TRBJ1-3,CASSAPDSVSSTGNTIYF,TGTGCCAGCAGCGCCCCAGACTCGGTATCCTCTACTGGAAACACCATATATTTT
TRBV28,12,.,.,TRBJ1-1,CASSLSMDEAFF,TGTGCCAGCAGTTTATCAATGGATGAAGCTTTCTTT
TRBV9,16,.,.,TRBJ1-3,CASSAAGRISGNTIYF,TGTGCCAGCAGCGCCGCCGGACGTATCTCTGGAAACACCATATATTTT
TRBV6-4,15,few,TRBD1,TRBJ2-1,CASSDETGKGNEQFF,TGTGCCAGCAGTGACGAGACAGGGAAGGGCAATGAGCAGTTCTTC
TRBV19,12,.,.,TRBJ1-5,CASREGNQPQHF,TGTGCCAGTAGAGAAGGGAATCAGCCCCAGCATTTT
TRBV19,13,.,.,TRBJ2-7,CASSIRPPYEQYF,TGTGCCAGTAGTATTCGGCCACCCTACGAGCAGTACTTC
TRBV7-8,14,.,.,TRBJ2-5,CASSLDYSGETQYF,TGTGCCAGCAGCCTGGACTATTCCGGCGAGACCCAGTACTTC
TRBV28,14,.,.,TRBJ2-7,CASSPTGGAWEQYF,TGTGCCAGCAGTCCAACCGGAGGGGCCTGGGAGCAGTACTTC
TRBV27,14,once,.,TRBJ1-5,CASSLGGYNQPQHF,TGTGCCAGCAGTTTGGGAGGGTACAATCAGCCCCAGCATTTT
TRBV7-9,12,.,.,TRBJ2-1,CASSFGAGEQFF,TGTGCCAGCAGCTTCGGAGCTGGTGAGCAGTTCTTC
TRBV7-8,14,.,.,TRBJ2-1,CASSLAGGLNEQFF,TGTGCCAGCAGCTTAGCGGGAGGTCTCAATGAGCAGTTCTTC
TRBV5-1,14,.,.,TRBJ1-4,CASSLTGLGEKLFF,TGCGCCAGCAGCTTAACGGGGTTGGGTGAAAAACTGTTTTTT
TRBV7-9,17,.,TRBD1,TRBJ2-7,CASNSLGGQATSYEQYF,TGTGCCAGCAACTCCCTCGGGGGACAGGCGACGTCCTACGAGCAGTACTTC
TRBV27,15,.,TRBD2,TRBJ2-2,CASQSELAESGELFF,TGTGCCAGCCAATCCGAACTAGCGGAAAGTGGGGAGCTGTTTTTT
TRBV7-9,14,.,.,TRBJ2-2,CASRPPDDTGELFF,TGTGCCAGCAGACCCCCGGACGACACCGGGGAGCTGTTTTTT
TRBV5-5,14,.,.,TRBJ1-5,CASSLGAGNQPQHF,TGTGCCAGCAGTCTCGGGGCAGGCAATCAGCCCCAGCATTTT
TRBV15,14,.,.,TRBJ2-7,CATSREDMKGEQYF,TGTGCCACCAGCAGAGAGGATATGAAAGGGGAGCAGTACTTC
TRBV28,17,.,TRBD1,TRBJ1-1,CASSQIQGQGAKSEAFF,TGTGCCAGCAGCCAGATCCAGGGACAGGGGGCAAAGTCTGAAGCTTTCTTT
TRBV7-9,13,.,.,TRBJ2-2,CASGGRNTGELFF,TGTGCCAGCGGAGGGCGTAACACCGGGGAGCTGTTTTTT
TRBV21-1,13,.,.,TRBJ2-5,CASSGPGGETQYF,TGTGCCAGCAGCGGCCCAGGGGGAGAGACCCAGTACTTC
TRBV30,16,.,.,TRBJ2-3,CAWSSVAWGVTDTQYF,TGTGCCTGGAGTTCCGTGGCATGGGGGGTCACAGATACGCAGTATTTT
TRBV7-2,14,.,TRBD2,TRBJ2-7,CASSLAVRSYEQYF,TGTGCCAGCAGCCTAGCGGTTCGCTCCTACGAGCAGTACTTC
TRBV7-7,15,.,TRBD1,TRBJ2-3,CASSLGTGSTDTQYF,TGTGCCAGCAGCTTAGGGACAGGGAGCACAGATACGCAGTATTTT
TRBV4-3,15,.,.,TRBJ1-1,CASSQDFMLGTEAFF,TGCGCCAGCAGCCAAGATTTTATGTTGGGCACTGAAGCTTTCTTT
TRBV6-1,13,few,TRBD1,TRBJ1-5,CASIGTENQPQHF,TGTGCCAGCATAGGGACAGAAAATCAGCCCCAGCATTTT
TRBV27,13,.,.,TRBJ1-5,CASSLQGYQPQHF,TGTGCCAGCAGTTTACAGGGGTACCAGCCCCAGCATTTT
TRBV30,14,.,TRBD2,TRBJ2-1,CAWSFGGSYNEQFF,TGTGCCTGGAGTTTCGGGGGGTCCTACAATGAGCAGTTCTTC
TRBV11-2,14,.,.,TRBJ2-1,CASSQPVSYNEQFF,TGTGCCAGCAGCCAGCCCGTCTCCTACAATGAGCAGTTCTTC
TRBV19,15,.,.,TRBJ1-1,CASMVSGGGNTEAFF,TGTGCCAGTATGGTGTCGGGGGGAGGTAACACTGAAGCTTTCTTT
TRBV7-2,16,.,.,TRBJ1-5,CASSSTARLSNQPQHF,TGTGCCAGCAGCTCAACCGCACGTCTTAGCAATCAGCCCCAGCATTTT
TRBV19,13,.,.,TRBJ2-7,CASSTGSSYEQYF,TGTGCCAGTAGTACCGGCAGTTCCTACGAGCAGTACTTC
TRBV25-1,12,.,TRBD1,TRBJ2-2,CASRQGAGELFF,TGTGCCAGCCGACAGGGCGCCGGGGAGCTGTTTTTT
TRBV7-9,11,.,TRBD2,TRBJ2-1,CASSNSGEQFF,TGTGCCAGCAGCAATAGCGGGGAGCAGTTCTTC
TRBV29-1,10,.,.,TRBJ2-5,CSVIQETQYF,TGCAGCGTAATCCAAGAGACCCAGTACTTC
TRBV27,14,.,.,TRBJ1-2,CASSLGAGSYGYTF,TGTGCCAGCAGTTTAGGGGCAGGGTCCTATGGCTACACCTTC
TRBV7-6,17,once,TRBD2,TRBJ2-1,CASSLRTSGGADNEQFF,TGTGCCAGCAGTTTGCGGACTAGCGGGGGGGCCGACAATGAGCAGTTCTTC
TRBV6-6,11,.,.,TRBJ1-1,CVSGPYTEAFF,TGTGTGTCGGGGCCGTATACTGAAGCTTTCTTT
TRBV5-6,15,.,.,TRBJ2-3,CASSLDMVRADTQYF,TGTGCCAGCAGCTTGGACATGGTGCGGGCAGATACGCAGTATTTT
TRBV9,17,.,TRBD1,TRBJ1-2,CASSFGTGVYQSNGYTF,TGTGCCAGCAGCTTTGGGACAGGGGTGTATCAGTCCAATGGCTACACCTTC
TRBV7-9,14,.,TRBD2,TRBJ2-7,CASRAGTTAYEQYF,TGTGCCAGCAGAGCCGGGACTACCGCCTACGAGCAGTACTTC
TRBV6-4,13,once,.,TRBJ1-2,CASSEAYNYGYTF,TGTGCCAGCAGTGAGGCCTACAACTATGGCTACACCTTC
TRBV7-9,16,.,TRBD2,TRBJ2-2,CASSSYSGRVTGELFF,TGTGCCAGCAGCTCCTATAGCGGGAGGGTCACCGGGGAGCTGTTTTTT
TRBV7-3,13,.,.,TRBJ2-7,CASSYYQGYEQYF,TGTGCCAGCAGCTACTACCAGGGGTACGAGCAGTACTTC
TRBV5-4,15,once,TRBD2,TRBJ2-1,CASSLASGVYNEQFF,TGTGCCAGCAGCTTGGCTAGCGGGGTCTACAATGAGCAGTTCTTC
TRBV6-1,14,.,.,TRBJ1-1,CASTLTGLLELAFF,TGTGCCAGCACTTTAACAGGGCTCTTGGAGTTAGCTTTCTTT
TRBV6-5,15,.,.,TRBJ2-3,CASSQAPGRTDTQYF,TGTGCCAGCTCTCAGGCCCCGGGCAGGACAGATACGCAGTATTTT
TRBV7-9,14,.,.,TRBJ2-7,CASSGGTSPYEQYF,TGTGCCAGCAGCGGAGGGACATCCCCCTACGAGCAGTACTTC
TRBV19,15,.,.,TRBJ2-7,CASSPGGQGYYEQYF,TGTGCCAGTAGTCCCGGAGGTCAGGGGTACTACGAGCAGTACTTC